This TCR beta chain was sequenced during a study of shared clonotypes between healthy human individuals (dated by TCRdb to 2018 to 2020). For context, the study as a whole: A couple of women and a few men aged 18 to 49 years were included in the cohort. The study deeply sequenced blood TCR repertoires of five healthy adults to estimate repertoire size and the extent of clonotype sharing between individuals. Per donor, leukapheresis produced somewhere between about 0.8 and 9.5 billion PBMCs. For each donor, CD4 naive and CD4 memory were each given three plates, CD8 naive was given two plates, and CD8 memory was given one plate. To increase sequencing depth and limit assay-specific biases, different laboratories used diverse techniques to prepare libraries and sequence TCR repertoires. General findings and caveats noted by the study authors: Incomplete sequencing was indicated by rarefaction of sorted-subset datasets, despite the large sequencing depth. Because the study included only a small number of donors, the genetic and exposure-history diversity represented was limited. Naive subsets generally had larger estimated clonotype richness than memory subsets. Pairwise subsampling indicated that sequencing depth was expected to affect the degree of clonotype sharing among donors. Sampling was restricted to blood, and TCR repertoires in tissue are likely to differ from TCR repertoires in blood. Approximately 4.8% of naive CD4, around 3.5% of naive CD8, 2% to 2.5% of memory CD4, and 0.35% to 0.4% of memory CD8 clonotypes were shared across a handful of donors. Higher generation probabilities were observed for clonotypes shared by all four sorted-subset donors than for non-shared clonotypes.

The germline V gene yields SGHRS for CDR1 and YFSETQ for CDR2. The CDR3 holds 15 amino acids from the cysteine to the phenylalanine. The CDR3 DNA has 45 bases and is translated from base 1. Trimming removed 0 bases from V and 0 bases from J, leaving 8 bases between the germline ends. Of note for this clone: Its antigen is still unknown. The sample holds no much larger clone one base away, and base qualities are not on file. This sample includes further DNA sequences coding for the same CDR3.

Donors were healthy HIV-negative adults with no recently reported acute infections or vaccinations. Only Caucasian adults living in Nashville, Tennessee, USA were represented among the donors. CD4+ T cells were enriched by magnetic negative selection; naive cells were then positively selected on CD45RA, and the negative fraction formed the memory subset. After blood collection by leukapheresis, PBMCs were isolated using Ficoll-Histopaque density gradient centrifugation and then cryopreserved in the vapor phase of liquid nitrogen. Analytical flow cytometry was used to check the purity and quantity of each magnetically sorted T cell population. Genomic DNA was isolated from every sorted fraction and measured by UV absorbance on a Nanodrop 2000c. Using the deep immunoSEQ assay, TCR CDR3 regions were amplified from genomic DNA by multiplex PCR. Genomic DNA extracted from each cell subset was distributed evenly over all wells of several immunoSEQ 96-well plates, and each plate served as one replicate. For sorted subsets, each replicate PCR was loaded with roughly 190 ng genomic DNA, equivalent to 25,000 to 30,000 T cell genomes. Purified libraries were measured with a Qubit 3.0 fluorometer, size-checked on a Bioanalyzer 2100, and measured again with the KAPA Library Quantification kit. Each immunoSEQ 96-well plate was sequenced on its own single-read 150-cycle Illumina NextSeq 550 flow cell. For the original study's pipeline: Because the immunoSEQ output included only junctional sequences and no quality scores, the filtering could not be the same as the filtering used for full-length reads. Sequences were annotated with PyIR, a Python wrapper for IgBLAST v1.9, and V/J genes and CDR3 were assigned using IMGT germline references. Reads were removed for weak V/J assignments (E-value above 1e-6), missing CDR3, stop codons, out-of-frame junctions, or ambiguous translated residues. V3J clonotypes were defined by identical inferred V gene, J gene, and CDR3 amino acid sequence. To compute the percentage overlap between repertoires, the number of shared unique clonotypes was divided by the size of the smaller repertoire. Repertoire richness was assessed with RTK rarefaction, the Chao1 estimator, and Recon v2.1 estimates of unobserved clonotypes. For all TCRbeta clonotypes obtained by the gDNA method from a few donors, generation probabilities were computed with OLGA. Entries here come from immuneACCESS through TCRdb and include only in-frame sequences with V and J called. Some clones fail to appear in such tables; in the studies checked, an unresolved V gene covers under half of the shortfall, and the cause of the remainder is unknown. The V and J calls and the clone size are those of that table, but D and trimming were determined from the DNA. The sample data list more than 2 million clones, and about 95% of these were observed just once. The top ten clones comprise around 0.13% of the sample.

This sequence uses TRBV5-1 and TRBJ2-3; the D gene identity is not certain. The sample taken for sequencing was naive CD4+ T cells sorted from blood. Sample cell subset or site, as interpreted from the label and publication: CD45RA+ positively selected. The sequence was collected from a young man in good health. CDR3 region: CASSLDTPSTDTQYF. At the DNA level, the sequence is TGCGCCAGCAGCTTGGACACCCCTAGCACAGATACGCAGTATTTT.